A selection of T cell receptor beta chains follows, all from one sample in a study of brain T cells in children with intractable seizures. The method was immunoSEQ multiplex PCR; TCRdb's version includes in-frame clones alone and lacks a portion of them. In the table there are approximately 110,000 clones, 85% to 95% of which are singletons. Sequenced here: peripheral blood, sampled at surgery. The receptor set was obtained from a boy under two years old with hemimegalencephaly and intractable seizures. Both conserved end residues are part of each CDR3. A D gene is named only where the DNA matches it firmly. Clone size is shown for a subset of rows, as once, few, many or a class of expanded clone.

j_call,clone_size,v_call,d_call,cdr3_nt,cdr3_aa
TRBJ2-1,NA,TRBV27,TRBD1,TGTGCCAGCAGACTCGGGACAGGGGGTGGGAATGAGCAGTTCTTC,CASRLGTGGGNEQFF
TRBJ2-2,NA,TRBV7-3,NA,TGTGCCAGCAGCTTAAGGGCTAGCGACATGAACACCGGGGAGCTGTTTTTT,CASSLRASDMNTGELFF
TRBJ1-1,NA,TRBV11-3,NA,TGTGCCAGCAGCTTAGGGATGAACACTGAAGCTTTCTTT,CASSLGMNTEAFF
TRBJ2-1,NA,TRBV3-1/TRBV3-2,NA,TGTGCCAGCAGCGTAACAGGGAAGGGGAGGGACAATGAGCAGTTCTTC,CASSVTGKGRDNEQFF
TRBJ1-3,NA,TRBV29-1,NA,TGCAGCGCAGCTTTACACCTAGACACCATATATTTT,CSAALHLDTIYF
TRBJ2-5,NA,TRBV6-5,NA,TGTGCCAGCAGCCTAGTGAAGGGTAGATGGGAGACCCAGTACTTC,CASSLVKGRWETQYF
TRBJ2-7,once,TRBV28,NA,TGTGCCAGCAGTGTCACAGGGCCCTCCTACGAGCAGTACTTC,CASSVTGPSYEQYF
TRBJ2-3,NA,TRBV13,TRBD2,TGTGCCAGCAGCGGCGGACTAGCGGCTAGCACAGATACGCAGTATTTT,CASSGGLAASTDTQYF
TRBJ2-7,NA,TRBV15,NA,TGTGCCACCAGCAGGGGGGGAGCGCCTGGCTACGAGCAGTACTTC,CATSRGGAPGYEQYF
TRBJ1-6,NA,TRBV30,NA,TGTGCCTGGAGGGCCAGCTTGTCACCCCTCCACTTT,CAWRASLSPLHF
TRBJ2-6,NA,TRBV7-2,NA,TGTGCCAGCAGCTTAGTGGGGAGCTCTGGGGCCAACGTCCTGACTTTC,CASSLVGSSGANVLTF
TRBJ2-3,NA,TRBV7-8,NA,TGTGCCAGCAGCTCCCGGGCCTGGAATACAGATACGCAGTATTTT,CASSSRAWNTDTQYF
TRBJ2-2,NA,TRBV3-1/TRBV3-2,TRBD1,TGTGCCAGCAGCCAAACAGGGGGGTACGGGGAGCTGTTTTTT,CASSQTGGYGELFF
TRBJ2-3,NA,TRBV7-9,NA,TGTGCCAGCAGCGGACCCTCTGAGGGCACAGATACGCAGTATTTT,CASSGPSEGTDTQYF
TRBJ2-1,once,TRBV28,NA,TGTGCCAGCAGCCCCTCCGCGGGGAATGAGCAGTTCTTC,CASSPSAGNEQFF
TRBJ2-7,NA,TRBV7-2,TRBD1,TGTGCCAGCAGCTTACGCCAGGGGGACGAGCAGTACTTC,CASSLRQGDEQYF
TRBJ1-2,NA,TRBV27,NA,TGTGCCAGCAGTCTACGAGGGCCGGGGGCCTATGGCTACACCTTC,CASSLRGPGAYGYTF
TRBJ2-4,once,TRBV4-1,TRBD2,TGCGCCAGCAGCCAACAACCGACTAGCGGAATAGCCAAAAACATTCAGTACTTC,CASSQQPTSGIAKNIQYF
TRBJ2-1,NA,TRBV5-1,TRBD2,TGCGCCAGCAGCTTGGGTCTGCCTAGCGGGAGAGATGAGCAGTTCTTC,CASSLGLPSGRDEQFF
TRBJ2-1,NA,TRBV25-1,NA,TGTGCCAGCAGTGAAGCCTCCGGGGTCAGCTCCTACAATGAGCAGTTCTTC,CASSEASGVSSYNEQFF
TRBJ2-7,NA,TRBV30,TRBD1,TGTGCCTGGGGACAGGTGGACGAGCAGTACTTC,CAWGQVDEQYF
TRBJ2-1,NA,TRBV6-6,TRBD2,TGTGCCAGCAGGGAAAGCGGGACCTACAATGAGCAGTTCTTC,CASRESGTYNEQFF